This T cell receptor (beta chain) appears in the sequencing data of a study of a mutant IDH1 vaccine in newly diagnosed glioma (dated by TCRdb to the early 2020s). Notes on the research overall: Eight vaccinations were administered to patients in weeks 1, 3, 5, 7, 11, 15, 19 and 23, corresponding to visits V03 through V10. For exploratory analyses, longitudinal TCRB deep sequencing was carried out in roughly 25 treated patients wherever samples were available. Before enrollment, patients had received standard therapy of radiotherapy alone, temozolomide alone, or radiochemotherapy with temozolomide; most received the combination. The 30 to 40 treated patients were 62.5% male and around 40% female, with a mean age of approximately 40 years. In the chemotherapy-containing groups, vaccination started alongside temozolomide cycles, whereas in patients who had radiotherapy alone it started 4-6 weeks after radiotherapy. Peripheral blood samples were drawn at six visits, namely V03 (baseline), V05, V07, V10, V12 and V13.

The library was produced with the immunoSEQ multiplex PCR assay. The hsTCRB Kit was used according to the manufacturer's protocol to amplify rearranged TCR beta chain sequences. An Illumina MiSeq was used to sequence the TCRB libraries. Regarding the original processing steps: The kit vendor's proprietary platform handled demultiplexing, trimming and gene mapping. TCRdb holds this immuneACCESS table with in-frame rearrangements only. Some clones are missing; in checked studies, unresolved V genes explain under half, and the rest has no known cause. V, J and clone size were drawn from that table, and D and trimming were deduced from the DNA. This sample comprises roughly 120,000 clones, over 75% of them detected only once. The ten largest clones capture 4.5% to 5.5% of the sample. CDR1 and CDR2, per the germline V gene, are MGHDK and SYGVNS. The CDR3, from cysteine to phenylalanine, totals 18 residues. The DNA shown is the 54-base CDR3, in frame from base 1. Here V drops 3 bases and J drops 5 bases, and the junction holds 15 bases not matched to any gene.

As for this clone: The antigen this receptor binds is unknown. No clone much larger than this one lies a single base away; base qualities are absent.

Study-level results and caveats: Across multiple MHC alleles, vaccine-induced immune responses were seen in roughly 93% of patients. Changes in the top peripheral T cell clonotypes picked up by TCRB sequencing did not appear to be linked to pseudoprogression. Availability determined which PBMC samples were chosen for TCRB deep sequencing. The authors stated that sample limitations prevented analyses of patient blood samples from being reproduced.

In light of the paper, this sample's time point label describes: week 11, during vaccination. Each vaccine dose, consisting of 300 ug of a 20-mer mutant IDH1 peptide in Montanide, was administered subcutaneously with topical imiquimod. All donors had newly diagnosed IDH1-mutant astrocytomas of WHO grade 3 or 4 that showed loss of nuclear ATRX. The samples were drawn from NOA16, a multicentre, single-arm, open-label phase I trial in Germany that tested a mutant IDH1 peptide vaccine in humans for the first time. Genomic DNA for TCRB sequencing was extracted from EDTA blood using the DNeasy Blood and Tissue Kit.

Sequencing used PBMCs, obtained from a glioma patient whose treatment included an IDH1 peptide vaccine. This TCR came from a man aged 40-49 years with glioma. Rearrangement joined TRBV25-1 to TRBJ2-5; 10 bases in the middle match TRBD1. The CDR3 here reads CASSESTDRDRGMETQYF. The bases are TGTGCCAGCAGTGAGTCGACAGACCGGGACAGGGGAATGGAGACCCAGTACTTC.